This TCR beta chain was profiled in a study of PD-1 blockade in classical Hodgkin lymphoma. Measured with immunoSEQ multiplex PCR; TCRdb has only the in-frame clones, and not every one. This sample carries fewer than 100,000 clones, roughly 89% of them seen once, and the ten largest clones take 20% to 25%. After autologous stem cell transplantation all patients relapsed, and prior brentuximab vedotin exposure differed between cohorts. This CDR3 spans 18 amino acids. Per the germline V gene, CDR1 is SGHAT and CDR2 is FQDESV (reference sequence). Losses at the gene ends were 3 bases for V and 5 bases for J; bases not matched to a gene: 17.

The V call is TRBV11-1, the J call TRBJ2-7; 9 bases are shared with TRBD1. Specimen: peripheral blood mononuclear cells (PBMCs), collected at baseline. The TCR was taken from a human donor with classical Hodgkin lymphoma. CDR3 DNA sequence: TGTGCCAGCAGCTTTCGAAGACAGAGTGGAACAGGGGGCGACGAGCAGTACTTC. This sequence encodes CASSFRRQSGTGGDEQYF. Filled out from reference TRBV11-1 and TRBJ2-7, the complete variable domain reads EAEVAQSPRYKITEKSQAVAFWCDPISGHATLYWYRQILGQGPELLVQFQDESVVDDSQLPKDRFSAERLKGVDSTLKIQPAELGDSAMYLCASSFRRQSGTGGDEQYFGPGTRLTVT.